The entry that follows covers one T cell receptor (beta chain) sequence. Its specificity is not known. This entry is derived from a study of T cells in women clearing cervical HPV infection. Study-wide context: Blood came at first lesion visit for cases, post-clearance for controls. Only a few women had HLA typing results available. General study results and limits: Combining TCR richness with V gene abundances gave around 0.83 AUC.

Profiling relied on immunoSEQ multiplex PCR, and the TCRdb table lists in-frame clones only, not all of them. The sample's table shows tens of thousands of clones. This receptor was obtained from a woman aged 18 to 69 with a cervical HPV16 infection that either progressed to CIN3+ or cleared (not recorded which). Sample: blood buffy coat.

The CDR3 protein is CASSLIPGREQYF. The CDR3 bases that were read are TGTGCCAGCAGCTTAATTCCAGGGCGCGAG. This sequence joins TRBV7-3 and TRBJ2-7; D is possibly TRBD1 (5 bases). The read is 3 residues too short to cover the CDR3 end, so that end is filled in from the germline J gene. Trimming pared 1 base from V and 6 bases from J, leaving 10 bases between. The CDR3 is made up of 13 amino acids. In germline, CDR1 is SGHTA, CDR2 FQGTGA.